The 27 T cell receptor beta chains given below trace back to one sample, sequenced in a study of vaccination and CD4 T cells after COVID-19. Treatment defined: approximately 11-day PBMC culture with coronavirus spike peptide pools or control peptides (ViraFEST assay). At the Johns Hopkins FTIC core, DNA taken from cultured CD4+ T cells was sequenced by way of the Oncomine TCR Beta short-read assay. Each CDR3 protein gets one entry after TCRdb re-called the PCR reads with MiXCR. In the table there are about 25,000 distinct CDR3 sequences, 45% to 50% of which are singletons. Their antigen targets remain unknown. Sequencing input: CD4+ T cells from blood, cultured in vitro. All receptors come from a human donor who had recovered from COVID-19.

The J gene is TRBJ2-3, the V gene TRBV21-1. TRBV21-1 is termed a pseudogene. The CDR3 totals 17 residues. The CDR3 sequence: CASSKVLSVGVTDTQYF. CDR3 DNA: TGTGCCAGCAGCAAAGTTCTGAGTGTAGGTGTCACAGATACGCAGTATTTT.

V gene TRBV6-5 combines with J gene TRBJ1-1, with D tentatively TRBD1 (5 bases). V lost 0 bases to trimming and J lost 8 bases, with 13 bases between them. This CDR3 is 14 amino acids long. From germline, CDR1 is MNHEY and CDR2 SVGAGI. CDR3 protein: CASSYSGGGREAFF. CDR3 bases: TGTGCCAGCAGTTACTCGGGTGGGGGACGGGAAGCTTTCTTT.

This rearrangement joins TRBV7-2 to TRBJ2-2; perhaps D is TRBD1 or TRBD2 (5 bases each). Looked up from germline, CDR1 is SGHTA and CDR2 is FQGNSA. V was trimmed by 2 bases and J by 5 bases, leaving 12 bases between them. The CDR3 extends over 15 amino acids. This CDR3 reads CASSLMRGGTGELFF. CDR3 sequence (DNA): TGTGCCAGCAGCTTAATGAGGGGCGGTACCGGGGAGCTGTTTTTT.

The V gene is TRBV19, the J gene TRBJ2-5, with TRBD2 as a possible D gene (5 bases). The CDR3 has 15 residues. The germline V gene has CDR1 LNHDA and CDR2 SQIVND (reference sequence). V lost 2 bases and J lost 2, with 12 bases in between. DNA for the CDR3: TGTGCCAGTAGTATAAGAGGGCAGGCTCAAGAGACCCAGTACTTC. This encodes CASSIRGQAQETQYF. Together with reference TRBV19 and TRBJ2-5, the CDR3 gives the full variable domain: DGGITQSPKYLFRKEGQNVTLSCEQNLNHDAMYWYRQDPGQGLRLIYYSQIVNDFQKGDIAEGYSVSREKKESFPLTVTSAQKNPTAFYLCASSIRGQAQETQYFGPGTRLLVL.

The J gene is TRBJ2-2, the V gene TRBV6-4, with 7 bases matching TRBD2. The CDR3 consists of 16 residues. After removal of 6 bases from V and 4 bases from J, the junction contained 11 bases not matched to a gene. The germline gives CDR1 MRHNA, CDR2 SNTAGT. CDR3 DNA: TGTGCCAGCAGATCAGAGGGAGGGCCGGGCACCGGGGAGCTGTTTTTT. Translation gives CASRSEGGPGTGELFF.

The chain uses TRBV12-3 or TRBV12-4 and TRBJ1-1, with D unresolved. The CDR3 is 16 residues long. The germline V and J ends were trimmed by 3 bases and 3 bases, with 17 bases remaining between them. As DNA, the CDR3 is TGTGCCAGCAGTTTCCCCGGCCGGCATGAGTACACTGAAGCTTTCTTT. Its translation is CASSFPGRHEYTEAFF.

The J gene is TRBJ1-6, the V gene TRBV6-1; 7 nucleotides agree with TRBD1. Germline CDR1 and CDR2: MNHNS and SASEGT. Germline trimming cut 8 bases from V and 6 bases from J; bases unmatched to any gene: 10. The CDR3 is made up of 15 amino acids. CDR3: CASLNHRDSNSPLHF. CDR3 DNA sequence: TGTGCCAGCCTAAACCACCGGGACAGTAATTCACCCCTCCACTTT.

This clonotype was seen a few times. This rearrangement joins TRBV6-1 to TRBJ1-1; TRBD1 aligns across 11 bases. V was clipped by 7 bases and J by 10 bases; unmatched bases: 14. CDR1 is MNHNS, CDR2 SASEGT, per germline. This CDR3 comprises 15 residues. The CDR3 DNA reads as TGTGCCAGCAACCCCTACGGACAGGGGGCAGGAGGAGCTTTCTTT. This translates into CASNPYGQGAGGAFF.

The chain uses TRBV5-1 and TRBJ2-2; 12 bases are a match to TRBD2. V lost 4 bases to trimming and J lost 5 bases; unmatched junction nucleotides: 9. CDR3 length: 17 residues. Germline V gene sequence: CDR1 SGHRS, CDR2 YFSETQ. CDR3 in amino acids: CASSAATLAGGTGELFF. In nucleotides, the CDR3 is TGCGCCAGCAGCGCGGCAACCCTAGCGGGAGGGACCGGGGAGCTGTTTTTT.

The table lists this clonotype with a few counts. CDR3 nucleotides: TGTGCCAGCAGTTACCCGACAGGGGATCGTAGATGGACCCAGTACTTC. This translates into CASSYPTGDRRWTQYF. The chain uses TRBV6-2 or TRBV6-3 and TRBJ2-5, with TRBD1 matching 8 bases. This CDR3 contains 16 residues. Germline CDR1 is MNHEY and CDR2 is SVGEGT. The V gene end was trimmed by 2 bases and the J gene end by 7 bases; junction bases not matched to a gene: 12.

The CDR3 nucleotides read TGCAGCGTAGCCACAGGGGGCAACATTCAGTACTTC. Its translation: CSVATGGNIQYF. V gene TRBV29-1 combines with J gene TRBJ2-4; 9 bases fit TRBD1. This CDR3 is built from 12 residues. Germline CDR1 is SQVTM and CDR2 is ANQGSEA. V was clipped by 6 bases and J by 7 bases; unmatched bases: 4.

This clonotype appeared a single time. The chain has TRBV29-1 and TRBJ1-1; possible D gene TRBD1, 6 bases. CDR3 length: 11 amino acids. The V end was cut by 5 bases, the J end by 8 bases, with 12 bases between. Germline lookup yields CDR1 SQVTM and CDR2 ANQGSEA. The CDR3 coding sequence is TGCAGCGTTATCCGGGACAAAGAAGCTTTCTTT. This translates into CSVIRDKEAFF.

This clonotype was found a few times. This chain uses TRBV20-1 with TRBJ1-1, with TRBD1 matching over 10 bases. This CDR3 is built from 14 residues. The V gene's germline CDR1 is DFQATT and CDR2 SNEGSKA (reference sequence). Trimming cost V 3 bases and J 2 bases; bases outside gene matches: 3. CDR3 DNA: TGCAGTGCTAGCCGGACAGGGGGAAACACTGAAGCTTTCTTT. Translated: CSASRTGGNTEAFF.

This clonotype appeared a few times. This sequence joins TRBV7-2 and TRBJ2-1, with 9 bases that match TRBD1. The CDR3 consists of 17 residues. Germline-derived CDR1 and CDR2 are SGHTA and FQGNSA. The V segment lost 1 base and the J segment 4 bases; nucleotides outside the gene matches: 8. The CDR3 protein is CASSLGAGTGLYNEQFF. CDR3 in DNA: TGTGCCAGCAGCTTAGGGGCCGGGACAGGGCTATACAATGAGCAGTTCTTC.

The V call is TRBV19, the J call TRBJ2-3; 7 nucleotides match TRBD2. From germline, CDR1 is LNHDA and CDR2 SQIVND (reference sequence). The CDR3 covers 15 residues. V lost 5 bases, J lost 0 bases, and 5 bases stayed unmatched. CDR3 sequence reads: CASSPGGPSTDTQYF. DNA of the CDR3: TGTGCCAGTAGTCCGGGAGGTCCTAGCACAGATACGCAGTATTTT.

The CDR3 spells CASTPRRGGMNTEAFF. As DNA, the CDR3 is TGTGCCAGCACCCCAAGAAGGGGGGGCATGAACACTGAAGCTTTCTTT. The chain is built from TRBV6-1 and TRBJ1-1, with a tentative D call TRBD1 (6 bases). CDR1 and CDR2 from the germline V gene are MNHNS and SASEGT. Trimming pared 7 bases from V and 0 bases from J, leaving 18 bases between. The CDR3 totals 16 residues.

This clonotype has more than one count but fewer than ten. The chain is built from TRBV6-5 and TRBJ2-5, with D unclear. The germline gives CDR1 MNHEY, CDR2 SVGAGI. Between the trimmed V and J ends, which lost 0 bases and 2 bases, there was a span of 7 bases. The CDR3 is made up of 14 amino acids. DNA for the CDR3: TGTGCCAGCAGTTACTCAAGATATCAAGAGACCCAGTACTTC. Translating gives CASSYSRYQETQYF.

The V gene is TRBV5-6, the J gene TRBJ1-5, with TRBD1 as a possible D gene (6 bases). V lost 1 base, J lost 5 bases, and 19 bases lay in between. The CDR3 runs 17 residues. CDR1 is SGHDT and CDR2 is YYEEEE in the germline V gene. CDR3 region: CASSLRRLWTEDQPQHF. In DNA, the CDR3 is TGTGCCAGCAGCTTGCGACGTCTCTGGACAGAAGATCAGCCCCAGCATTTT.

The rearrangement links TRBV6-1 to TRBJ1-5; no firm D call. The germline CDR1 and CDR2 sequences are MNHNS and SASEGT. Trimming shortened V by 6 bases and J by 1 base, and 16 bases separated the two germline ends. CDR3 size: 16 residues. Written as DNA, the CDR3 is TGTGCCAGCAGCCTTAGTGGGCGAACGAGCAATCAGCCCCAGCATTTT. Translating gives CASSLSGRTSNQPQHF.

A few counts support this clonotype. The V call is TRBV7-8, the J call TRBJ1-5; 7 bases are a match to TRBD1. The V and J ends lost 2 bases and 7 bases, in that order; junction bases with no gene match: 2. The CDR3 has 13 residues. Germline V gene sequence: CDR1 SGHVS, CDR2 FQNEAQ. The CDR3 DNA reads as TGTGCCAGCAGCTTACGAGGGGGCCAGCCCCAGCATTTT. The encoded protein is CASSLRGGQPQHF. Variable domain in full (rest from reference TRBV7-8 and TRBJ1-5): GAGVSQSPRYKVAKRGQDVALRCDPISGHVSLFWYQQALGQGPEFLTYFQNEAQLDKSGLPSDRFFAERPEGSVSTLKIQRTQQEDSAVYLCASSLRGGQPQHFGDGTRLSIL.

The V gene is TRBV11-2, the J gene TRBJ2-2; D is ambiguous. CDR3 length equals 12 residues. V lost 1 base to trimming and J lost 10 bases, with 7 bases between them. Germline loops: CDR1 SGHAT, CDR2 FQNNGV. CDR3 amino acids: CASSLVGVELFF. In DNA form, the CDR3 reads TGTGCCAGCAGCTTAGTAGGCGTGGAGCTGTTTTTT.

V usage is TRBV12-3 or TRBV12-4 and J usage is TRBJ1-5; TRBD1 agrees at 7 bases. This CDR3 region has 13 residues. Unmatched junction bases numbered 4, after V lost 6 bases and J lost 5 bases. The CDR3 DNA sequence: TGTGCCAGCAGACAGGGGTCTTATCAGCCCCAGCATTTT. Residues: CASRQGSYQPQHF.

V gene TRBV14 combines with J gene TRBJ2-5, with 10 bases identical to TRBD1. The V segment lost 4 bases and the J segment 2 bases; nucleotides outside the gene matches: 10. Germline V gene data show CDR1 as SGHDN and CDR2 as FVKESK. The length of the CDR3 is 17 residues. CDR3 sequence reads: CASSRARPGQGQETQYF. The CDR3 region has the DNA TGTGCCAGCAGCCGAGCACGACCGGGACAGGGGCAAGAGACCCAGTACTTC. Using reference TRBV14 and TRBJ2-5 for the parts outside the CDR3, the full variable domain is EAGVTQFPSHSVIEKGQTVTLRCDPISGHDNLYWYRRVMGKEIKFLLHFVKESKQDESGMPNNRFLAERTGGTYSTLKVQPAELEDSGVYFCASSRARPGQGQETQYFGPGTRLLVL.

DNA of the CDR3: TGTGCCAGCAGCACGACCGGGAGAAGCAATCAGCCCCAGCATTTT. Its translation: CASSTTGRSNQPQHF. The rearrangement links TRBV28 to TRBJ1-5, with D unresolved. Germline V lookup: CDR1 MDHEN, CDR2 SYDVKM. This CDR3 contains 15 residues. V lost 6 bases to trimming and J lost 1 base, with 13 bases between them.

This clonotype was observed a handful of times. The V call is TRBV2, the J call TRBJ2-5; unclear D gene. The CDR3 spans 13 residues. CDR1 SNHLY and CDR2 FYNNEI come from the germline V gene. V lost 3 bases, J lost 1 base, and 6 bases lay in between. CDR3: CASSELSQETQYF. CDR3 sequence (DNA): TGTGCCAGCAGTGAGCTAAGCCAAGAGACCCAGTACTTC.

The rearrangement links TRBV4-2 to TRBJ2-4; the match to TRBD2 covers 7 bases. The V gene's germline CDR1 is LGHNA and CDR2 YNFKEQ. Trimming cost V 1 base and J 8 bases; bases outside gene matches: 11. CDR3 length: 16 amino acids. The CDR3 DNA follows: TGTGCCAGCAGCCAAGGGGTCGGCGGGGGTGAACACATTCAGTACTTC. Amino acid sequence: CASSQGVGGGEHIQYF.

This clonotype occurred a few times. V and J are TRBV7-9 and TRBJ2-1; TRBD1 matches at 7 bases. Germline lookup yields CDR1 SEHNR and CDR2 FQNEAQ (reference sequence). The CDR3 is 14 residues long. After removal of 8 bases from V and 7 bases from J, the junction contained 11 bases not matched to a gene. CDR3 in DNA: TGTGCCAGCTTCACCGGGGACAGTGAAAATGAGCAGTTCTTC. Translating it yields CASFTGDSENEQFF.